Following are 19 T cell receptor beta chains from one sample sequenced in a study of CD8 T cells in Susac syndrome (dated by TCRdb to about 2019). To prepare the library, the immunoSEQ multiplex PCR assay was applied. RNA was extracted using the RNeasy kit, and roughly 0.5 to 1 ug of the RNA was reverse transcribed with random hexamers. TCRdb trimmed the raw reads at Q25, called clones with MiXCR and kept productive beta chains. Each CDR3 protein appears once, grouped with its most common genes and DNA. The sample has about 250,000 distinct CDR3 sequences on record, over 85% of them singletons. The biggest ten clones account for about 0.07% of the sample. Sequenced material: CD4+ T cells from PBMCs. These receptors were obtained from a human donor with multiple sclerosis.

The chain joins TRBV5-1 to TRBJ2-1; D possibly corresponds to TRBD1 (5 bases). CDR1 and CDR2 from the germline V gene are SGHRS and YFSETQ. With 2 bases removed from V and 6 bases from J, the gap between germline ends came to 12 bases. The CDR3 length is 14 residues. The chain's CDR3 is CASSLLRQTNEQFF. The CDR3 nucleotides are TGCGCCAGCAGCTTATTGCGACAGACCAATGAGCAGTTCTTC.

This chain uses TRBV6-1 with TRBJ2-7; weak D call: TRBD2 (6 bases). CDR1 is MNHNS, CDR2 SASEGT, per germline. The CDR3 has 14 residues. Between the trimmed V and J ends, which lost 3 bases and 7 bases, there was a span of 16 bases. This chain's CDR3 is CASSDGGGRREQYF. The CDR3 nucleotides are TGTGCCAGCAGTGATGGTGGAGGGAGGAGGGAGCAGTACTTC.

The CDR3 DNA reads as TGCGCCAGCAGCCAAGGCGGGACAGGGGACCAAGAGACCCAGTACTTC. Protein product: CASSQGGTGDQETQYF. The chain combines TRBV4-1 with TRBJ2-5, with TRBD1 matching 10 bases. The V gene end was trimmed by 1 base and the J gene end by 0 bases; junction bases not matched to a gene: 2. The CDR3 covers 16 residues. Per the germline V gene, CDR1 is MGHRA and CDR2 is YSYEKL.

The table lists this clonotype with a count of one. The DNA of the CDR3 is TGCAGTGCTGTAGACCCGGGGCGGGGGGCTCAAGAGACCCAGTACTTC. This translates into CSAVDPGRGAQETQYF. The V gene is TRBV20-1, the J gene TRBJ2-5; 8 positions match TRBD2. The trim removed 5 bases at V and 2 bases at J, leaving 13 bases unmatched. The CDR3 extends over 16 amino acids. Germline CDR1 is DFQATT and CDR2 is SNEGSKA (reference sequence).

This rearrangement joins TRBV6-4 to TRBJ2-3; a possible D gene is TRBD2 (5 bases). CDR3 length: 13 amino acids. From germline, CDR1 is MRHNA and CDR2 SNTAGT. V lost 0 bases, J lost 9 bases, and 10 bases lay in between. The CDR3 nucleotides read TGTGCCAGCAGTGACTCGCCGAGGGAAACGCAGTATTTT. Translated: CASSDSPRETQYF.

The V call is TRBV6-2 or TRBV6-3, the J call TRBJ1-2, with D perhaps matching TRBD1 (5 bases). V lost 5 bases, J lost 2 bases, and 12 bases lay in between. From germline, CDR1 is MNHEY and CDR2 SVGEGT. This CDR3 comprises 14 residues. Here the CDR3 reads CASSPGISNYGYTF. As DNA, the CDR3 is TGTGCCAGCAGTCCAGGGATTTCAAACTATGGCTACACCTTC.

The V gene is TRBV9, the J gene TRBJ2-5; D not resolved. In germline, CDR1 is SGDLS, CDR2 YYNGEE. The CDR3 spans 15 residues. The germline V and J ends were trimmed by 3 bases and 0 bases, with 12 bases remaining between them. The chain's CDR3 is CASSAGSLYQETQYF. The CDR3 coding sequence is TGTGCCAGCAGCGCTGGGTCGCTTTACCAAGAGACCCAGTACTTC.

The chain employs TRBV19 and TRBJ2-5; a weak D match, TRBD1 (6 bases). Germline lookup yields CDR1 LNHDA and CDR2 SQIVND (reference sequence). This CDR3 spans 16 amino acids. Trimming took 1 base from V and 4 from J, leaving 16 bases between them. As DNA, the CDR3 is TGTGCCAGTAGTATAGGGGGCAGGGGATCTGCAGAGACCCAGTACTTC. Its translation: CASSIGGRGSAETQYF.

The chain carries TRBV7-8 and TRBJ2-3; 10 bases line up with TRBD1. Germline-derived CDR1 and CDR2 are SGHVS and FQNEAQ. The CDR3 sequence is 16 residues long. With 5 bases clipped from V and 3 bases from J, the junction kept 8 bases outside the gene matches. The CDR3 region is CASSAQGQGRTDTQYF. DNA for the CDR3: TGTGCCAGCAGCGCGCAGGGACAGGGGAGGACAGATACGCAGTATTTT.

This sequence joins TRBV7-2 and TRBJ2-3; D may match TRBD1 or TRBD2 (6 bases each). Germline assignment: CDR1 SGHTA and CDR2 FQGNSA. Trimming stripped 2 bases from V and 8 bases from J, with 11 bases between. This CDR3 is 13 amino acids long. The DNA for the CDR3 is TGTGCCAGCAGCTTAATGGAGGGGGGTACGCAGTATTTT. Translating gives CASSLMEGGTQYF.

The rearrangement links TRBV6-5 to TRBJ1-2, with 7 bases lining up with TRBD1. The V segment lost 5 bases and the J segment 7 bases; nucleotides outside the gene matches: 10. The CDR3 covers 14 residues. Germline V lookup: CDR1 MNHEY, CDR2 SVGAGI. The CDR3 protein is CASSPRGDMSGYTF. The CDR3 DNA reads TGTGCCAGCAGTCCCAGGGGGGATATGAGTGGCTACACCTTC.

In this sample, this clonotype turned up once. The rearrangement joins TRBV3-1 to TRBJ2-7; 10 positions match TRBD2. The CDR3 spans 18 residues. Germline V gene lookup returns CDR1 LGHDT and CDR2 YNNKEL (reference sequence). The junction had 9 bases not matched to a gene; V was cut back by 0 bases and J by 1 base. The CDR3 DNA sequence: TGTGCCAGCAGCCAAGATCTCCCCCTAGCGGGGGTGTCCTACGAGCAGTACTTC. Translating it yields CASSQDLPLAGVSYEQYF.

The CDR3 protein is CASSHGEAAKIKETQYF. DNA of the CDR3: TGTGCCAGCAGCCACGGGGAGGCAGCAAAAATTAAAGAGACCCAGTACTTC. V gene TRBV4-2 combines with J gene TRBJ2-5; D is perhaps TRBD2 (6 bases). The CDR3 sequence is 17 residues long. Germline CDR1 LGHNA, CDR2 YNFKEQ. Trimming took 3 bases from V and 3 from J, leaving 20 bases between them.

V gene TRBV5-1 combines with J gene TRBJ1-1, with TRBD1 matching 12 bases. The CDR3 extends over 15 amino acids. Germline V lookup: CDR1 SGHRS, CDR2 YFSETQ. Trimming took 4 bases from V and 4 from J; bases not matched to a gene: 5. Here the CDR3 reads CASSPRDRGRTEAFF. CDR3 nucleotides: TGCGCCAGCAGCCCGCGGGACAGGGGGCGCACTGAAGCTTTCTTT.

The chain has TRBV29-1 and TRBJ2-5, with 9 bases fitting TRBD1. Looked up from germline, CDR1 is SQVTM and CDR2 is ANQGSEA. The CDR3 has 15 amino acids. J was trimmed by 5 bases and V by 3 bases; bases with no gene match: 10. The CDR3 DNA reads as TGCAGCGTTGATTCTGGACAGGGGTTGGGGGAGACCCAGTACTTC. This gives the protein CSVDSGQGLGETQYF. Full variable domain (missing parts from reference TRBV29-1 and TRBJ2-5): SAVISQKPSRDICQRGTSLTIQCQVDSQVTMMFWYRQQPGQSLTLIATANQGSEATYESGFVIDKFPISRPNLTFSTLTVSNMSPEDSSIYLCSVDSGQGLGETQYFGPGTRLLVL.

The chain links TRBV15 to TRBJ2-3; TRBD2 aligns across 9 bases. There are 15 residues in the CDR3. V trimming: 5 bases; J trimming: 3 bases; junction bases outside the gene matches: 6. From germline, CDR1 is LNHNV and CDR2 YYDKDF (reference sequence). CDR3 amino acids: CATSSRGGPTDTQYF. In nucleotides, the CDR3 is TGTGCCACCAGCTCGCGGGGGGGCCCGACAGATACGCAGTATTTT.

The chain couples TRBV19 to TRBJ2-6, with TRBD1 matching 9 bases. The CDR3 runs 17 residues. The ends lost 3 bases at V and 2 bases at J; junction bases unmatched: 5. Germline CDR1 and CDR2: LNHDA and SQIVND (reference sequence). CDR3 amino acids: CASSIGTGIPGANVLTF. DNA for the CDR3: TGTGCCAGTAGTATCGGGACAGGGATTCCTGGGGCCAACGTCCTGACTTTC.

V gene TRBV23-1 combines with J gene TRBJ1-5; D is perhaps TRBD1 (5 bases). TRBV23-1 qualifies as an ORF whose function is uncertain. The ends were cut back, 0 bases at V and 7 bases at J, with 10 bases in the middle. The CDR3 runs to 14 residues. The CDR3 spells CASSQSGGGQPQHF. DNA of the CDR3: TGCGCCAGCAGTCAATCGGGGGGTGGGCAGCCCCAGCATTTT.

V usage is TRBV29-1 and J usage is TRBJ2-3, with 10 bases identical to TRBD1. Losses at the gene ends were 5 bases for V and 2 bases for J; bases not matched to a gene: 16. There are 18 residues in the CDR3. Germline V gene sequence: CDR1 SQVTM, CDR2 ANQGSEA. CDR3 residues: CSVSSRDRGQPFTDTQYF. The CDR3 nucleotides are TGCAGCGTTTCGTCCCGGGACAGGGGCCAACCCTTCACAGATACGCAGTATTTT.